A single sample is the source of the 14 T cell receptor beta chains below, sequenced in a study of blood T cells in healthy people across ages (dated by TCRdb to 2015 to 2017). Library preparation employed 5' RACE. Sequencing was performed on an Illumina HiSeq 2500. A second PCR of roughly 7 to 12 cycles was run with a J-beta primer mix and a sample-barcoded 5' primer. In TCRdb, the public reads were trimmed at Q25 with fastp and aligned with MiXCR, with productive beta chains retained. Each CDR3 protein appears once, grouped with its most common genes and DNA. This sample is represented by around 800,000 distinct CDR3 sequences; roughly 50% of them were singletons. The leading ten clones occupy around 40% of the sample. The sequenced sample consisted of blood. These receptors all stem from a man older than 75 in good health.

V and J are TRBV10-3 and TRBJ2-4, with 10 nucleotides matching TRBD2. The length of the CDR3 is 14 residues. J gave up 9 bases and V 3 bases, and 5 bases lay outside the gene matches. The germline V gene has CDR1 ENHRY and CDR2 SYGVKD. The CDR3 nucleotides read TGTGCCATCAGTGAAGCGGGAGGGCCGAGCATTCAGTACTTC. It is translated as CAISEAGGPSIQYF.

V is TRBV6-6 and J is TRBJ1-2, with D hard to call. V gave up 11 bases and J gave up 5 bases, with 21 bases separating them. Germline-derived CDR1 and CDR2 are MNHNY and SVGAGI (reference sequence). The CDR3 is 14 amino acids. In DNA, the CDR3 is TGTGCCGGCAATGACGGGCAGCCGTTTTATGGCTACACCTTC. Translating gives CAGNDGQPFYGYTF.

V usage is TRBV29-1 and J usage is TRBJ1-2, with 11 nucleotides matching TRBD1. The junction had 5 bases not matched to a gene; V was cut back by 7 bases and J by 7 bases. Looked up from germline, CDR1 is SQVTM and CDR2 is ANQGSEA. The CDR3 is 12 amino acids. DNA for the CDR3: TGCAGCGCCGGACAGGGGGCAGTTGGCTACACCTTC. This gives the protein CSAGQGAVGYTF.

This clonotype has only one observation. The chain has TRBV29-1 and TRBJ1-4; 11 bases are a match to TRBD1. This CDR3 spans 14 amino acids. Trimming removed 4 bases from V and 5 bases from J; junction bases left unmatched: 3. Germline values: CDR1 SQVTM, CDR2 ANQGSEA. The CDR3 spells CSVGGQGGNEKLFF. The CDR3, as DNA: TGCAGCGTTGGGGGACAGGGGGGGAATGAAAAACTGTTTTTT.

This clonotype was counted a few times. The DNA for the CDR3 is TGTGCCAGCAGTCACCTGGGCGAGCCCACAGATACGCAGTATTTT. Encoded protein: CASSHLGEPTDTQYF. The rearrangement uses TRBV6-5 and TRBJ2-3; D ambiguous. This CDR3 is built from 15 residues. Per germline, CDR1 MNHEY and CDR2 SVGAGI. V lost 5 bases and J lost 2, with 14 bases in between.

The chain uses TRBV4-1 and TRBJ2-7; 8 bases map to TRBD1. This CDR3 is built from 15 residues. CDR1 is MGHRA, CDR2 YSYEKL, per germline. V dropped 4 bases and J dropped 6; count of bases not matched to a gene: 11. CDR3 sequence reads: CASSPGTGRIREQYF. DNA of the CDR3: TGCGCCAGCAGCCCCGGGACAGGCAGAATTCGCGAGCAGTACTTC.

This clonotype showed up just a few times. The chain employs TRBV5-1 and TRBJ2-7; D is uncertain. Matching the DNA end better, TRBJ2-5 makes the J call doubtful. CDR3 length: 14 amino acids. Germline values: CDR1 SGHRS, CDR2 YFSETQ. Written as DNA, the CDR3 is TGCGCCAGCAGCTTCGGGCCAAAAGCGGAGACCCAGTACTTC. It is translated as CASSFGPKAETQYF.

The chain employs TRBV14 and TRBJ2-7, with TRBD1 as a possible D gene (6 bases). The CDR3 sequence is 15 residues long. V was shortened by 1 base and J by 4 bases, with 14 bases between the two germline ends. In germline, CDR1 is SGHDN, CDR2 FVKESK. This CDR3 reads CASSQGRGALYEQYF. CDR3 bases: TGTGCCAGCAGCCAAGGCAGGGGCGCTCTGTACGAGCAGTACTTC. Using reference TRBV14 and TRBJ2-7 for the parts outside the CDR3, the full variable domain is EAGVTQFPSHSVIEKGQTVTLRCDPISGHDNLYWYRRVMGKEIKFLLHFVKESKQDESGMPNNRFLAERTGGTYSTLKVQPAELEDSGVYFCASSQGRGALYEQYFGPGTRLTVT.

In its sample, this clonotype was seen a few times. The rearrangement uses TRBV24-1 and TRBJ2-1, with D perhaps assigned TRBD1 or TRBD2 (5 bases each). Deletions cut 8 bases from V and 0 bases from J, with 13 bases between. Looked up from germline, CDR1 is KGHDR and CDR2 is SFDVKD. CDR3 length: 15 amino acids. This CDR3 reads CATTVPGSSYNEQFF. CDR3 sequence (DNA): TGTGCCACCACCGTCCCAGGGAGCTCCTACAATGAGCAGTTCTTC.

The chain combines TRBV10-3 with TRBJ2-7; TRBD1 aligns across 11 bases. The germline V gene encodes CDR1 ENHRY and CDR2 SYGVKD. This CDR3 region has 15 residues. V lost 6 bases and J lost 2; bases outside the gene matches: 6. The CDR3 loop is CAIREGQGGPYEQYF. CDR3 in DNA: TGTGCCATCAGAGAGGGACAGGGGGGACCCTACGAGCAGTACTTC.

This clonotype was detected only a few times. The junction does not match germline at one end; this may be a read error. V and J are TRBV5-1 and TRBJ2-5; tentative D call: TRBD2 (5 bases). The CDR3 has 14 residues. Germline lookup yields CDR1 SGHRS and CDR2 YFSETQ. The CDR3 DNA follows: TGTGCCAGCAGCTTAGGAGGATCCGGGGAGACCCAGTACTTC. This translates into CASSLGGSGETQYF.

CDR3 loop: CASSLDLGGYNEQFF. For the CDR3, the DNA is TGTGCCAGCAGCCTCGATCTGGGGGGCTACAATGAGCAGTTCTTC. This sequence joins TRBV9 and TRBJ2-1; D perhaps matches TRBD2 (6 bases). The V gene lost 4 bases and the J gene lost 3 bases, with 14 bases spanning the gap. Per the germline V gene, CDR1 is SGDLS and CDR2 is YYNGEE. This CDR3 region has 15 residues. The full variable domain, completed using reference TRBV9 and TRBJ2-1, is DSGVTQTPKHLITATGQRVTLRCSPRSGDLSVYWYQQSLDQGLQFLIQYYNGEERAKGNILERFSAQQFPDLHSELNLSSLELGDSALYFCASSLDLGGYNEQFFGPGTRLTVL.

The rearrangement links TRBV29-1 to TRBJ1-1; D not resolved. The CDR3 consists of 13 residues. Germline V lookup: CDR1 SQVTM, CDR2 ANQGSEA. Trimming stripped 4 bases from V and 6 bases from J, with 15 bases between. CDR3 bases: TGCAGCGTTGTTCTTCGGTTGGTGGCTGAAGCTTTCTTT. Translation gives CSVVLRLVAEAFF.

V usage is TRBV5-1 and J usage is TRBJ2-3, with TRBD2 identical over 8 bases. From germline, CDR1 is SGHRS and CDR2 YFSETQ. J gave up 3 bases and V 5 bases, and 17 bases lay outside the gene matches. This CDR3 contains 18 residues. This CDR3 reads CASRAPLDGRAMTDTQYF. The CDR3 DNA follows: TGCGCCAGCAGGGCCCCCCTGGACGGGAGGGCCATGACAGATACGCAGTATTTT.